The entry that follows covers one TCR beta chain sequence. Its antigen is still unknown. V lost 1 base and J lost 1; bases outside the gene matches: 8. This CDR3 has 18 amino acids. The V gene's germline CDR1 is SGHVS and CDR2 FNYEAQ. Sequenced material consisted of expressed TCRB transcripts (all of the isolated RNA was reverse transcribed). Repertoires were generated with immunoSEQ multiplex PCR, while TCRdb's copy carries only in-frame clones and drops some. This sample carries 600,000 to 750,000 clones, 9.5% to 15% of them seen once, and the ten largest clones take about 0.11%. These data originate in a study of beta chain features in type 1 diabetes. Findings and caveats of the study: Type 1 diabetes patients had moderately but significantly shorter TCRB CDR3s in all four CD4+ subsets.

This chain connects TRBV7-6 to TRBJ2-5, with TRBD2 matching 11 bases. The sequenced material came from naive CD4+ T cells from blood. The TCR comes from a man under 40 with type 1 diabetes. CDR3 in DNA: TGTGCCAGCAGCTTAGAACCCGCCGGACTAGCGGGCCAAGAGACCCAGTACTTC. Encoded protein: CASSLEPAGLAGQETQYF.